These T cell receptor beta chains were read from a single sample in a study of monozygotic twins with inflammatory bowel disease. TCRdb re-called the 5' RACE reads; every CDR3 protein appears as one record, without DNA. The listing records about 85,000 distinct CDR3 sequences. Sequenced: blood. The receptors originated from a human donor with ulcerative colitis or Crohn's disease, or a healthy co-twin of an affected twin (not recorded which). The CDR3 runs from the conserved cysteine through the conserved F or W. The order of the fields is V gene, clone size, J gene, CDR3 protein. Clone size is given for some rows only: seen once, a few or many times, or a class if the clone is expanded.

v_gene: TRBV7-9
abundance: NA
j_gene: TRBJ1-5
CDR3aa: CASSLRDQPQHF

v_gene: TRBV5-1
abundance: NA
j_gene: TRBJ2-5
CDR3aa: CASRHRAEETQYF

v_gene: TRBV20-1
abundance: NA
j_gene: TRBJ2-4
CDR3aa: CSAIPRTLAKNIQYF

v_gene: TRBV20-1
abundance: NA
j_gene: TRBJ2-1
CDR3aa: CSAPPPGLLAYNEQFF

v_gene: TRBV6-6
abundance: NA
j_gene: TRBJ1-2
CDR3aa: CASTGAYGYTF

v_gene: TRBV5-1
abundance: NA
j_gene: TRBJ2-1
CDR3aa: CASSLAPGADNEQFF

v_gene: TRBV20-1
abundance: NA
j_gene: TRBJ2-3
CDR3aa: CSAPILAGSIGWQYF

v_gene: TRBV12-3/TRBV12-4
abundance: NA
j_gene: TRBJ1-4
CDR3aa: CASSLRGREKLFF

v_gene: TRBV20-1
abundance: NA
j_gene: TRBJ1-2
CDR3aa: CSALRDSFAYGYTF

v_gene: TRBV29-1
abundance: NA
j_gene: TRBJ2-1
CDR3aa: CSVRPGQDSSYNEQFF

v_gene: TRBV7-2
abundance: NA
j_gene: TRBJ1-2
CDR3aa: CASSPRTGGYTF

v_gene: TRBV20-1
abundance: NA
j_gene: TRBJ1-1
CDR3aa: CSARESGVTEVFF

v_gene: TRBV5-1
abundance: NA
j_gene: TRBJ1-1
CDR3aa: CASSPGGTNTESFF

v_gene: TRBV4-2
abundance: NA
j_gene: TRBJ2-1
CDR3aa: CASSLGGGFDEQFF

v_gene: TRBV10-2
abundance: NA
j_gene: TRBJ1-1
CDR3aa: CASSGDTEAFF

v_gene: TRBV10-3
abundance: NA
j_gene: TRBJ1-1
CDR3aa: CAISTGSPNTEAFF

v_gene: TRBV3-1
abundance: NA
j_gene: TRBJ2-3
CDR3aa: CASSLSGGAFSTDTQYF

v_gene: TRBV9
abundance: NA
j_gene: TRBJ2-3
CDR3aa: CASSVGGTDTQYF

v_gene: TRBV2
abundance: NA
j_gene: TRBJ1-5
CDR3aa: CASREREAQPQHF

v_gene: TRBV7-9
abundance: NA
j_gene: TRBJ2-3
CDR3aa: CASSPLADRGFDTQYF

v_gene: TRBV11-2
abundance: NA
j_gene: TRBJ1-2
CDR3aa: CASSNLQRRNYGYTF

v_gene: TRBV20-1
abundance: medium-sized
j_gene: TRBJ2-1
CDR3aa: CSVMGGATSYNEQFF

v_gene: TRBV5-1
abundance: NA
j_gene: TRBJ2-5
CDR3aa: CASSSSQETQYF

v_gene: TRBV7-6
abundance: NA
j_gene: TRBJ2-1
CDR3aa: CASSLGPYRSYNEQFF

v_gene: TRBV5-1
abundance: NA
j_gene: TRBJ2-7
CDR3aa: CASSFRAGNYEQYF

v_gene: TRBV5-1
abundance: NA
j_gene: TRBJ1-1
CDR3aa: CASSYGGTGREAFF

v_gene: TRBV6-5
abundance: NA
j_gene: TRBJ2-3
CDR3aa: CASSYRGLTRDTQYF

v_gene: TRBV3-1
abundance: NA
j_gene: TRBJ2-1
CDR3aa: CASSQDTRAYNEQFF

v_gene: TRBV7-9
abundance: NA
j_gene: TRBJ2-7
CDR3aa: CASSGKTHVGEQYF

v_gene: TRBV4-1
abundance: NA
j_gene: TRBJ2-7
CDR3aa: CASSATTDTFYEQYF

v_gene: TRBV10-3
abundance: NA
j_gene: TRBJ1-6
CDR3aa: CAISESIGSGNSPLHF

v_gene: TRBV7-6
abundance: NA
j_gene: TRBJ2-5
CDR3aa: CASSLGVEETQYF